This TCR beta chain was sequenced during a study of shared clonotypes between healthy human individuals. The overall study: A donor's plate count was three for CD4 naive and three for CD4 memory; CD8 naive had two and CD8 memory one.

Generated by immunoSEQ multiplex PCR, the TCRdb table keeps only in-frame clones and is missing some. The sample consists of approximately 2.5 million clones, approximately 94% of them appearing once. The CDR3 extends over 19 amino acids. Germline loops: CDR1 ENHRY, CDR2 SYGVKD. Trimming took off 0 bases at V and 0 bases at J, with 18 bases between the two ends. The sequenced material came from naive CD4+ T cells sorted from blood. Subset denoted: CD45RA+ positively selected. The origin of this receptor is a man aged 18 to 30 in good health. The chain has TRBV10-3 and TRBJ1-3, with no clear D. The CDR3, as DNA: TGTGCCATCAGTGAGTCGACGGGATTTGACACCACCTCTGGAAACACCATATATTTT. Translating gives CAISESTGFDTTSGNTIYF.